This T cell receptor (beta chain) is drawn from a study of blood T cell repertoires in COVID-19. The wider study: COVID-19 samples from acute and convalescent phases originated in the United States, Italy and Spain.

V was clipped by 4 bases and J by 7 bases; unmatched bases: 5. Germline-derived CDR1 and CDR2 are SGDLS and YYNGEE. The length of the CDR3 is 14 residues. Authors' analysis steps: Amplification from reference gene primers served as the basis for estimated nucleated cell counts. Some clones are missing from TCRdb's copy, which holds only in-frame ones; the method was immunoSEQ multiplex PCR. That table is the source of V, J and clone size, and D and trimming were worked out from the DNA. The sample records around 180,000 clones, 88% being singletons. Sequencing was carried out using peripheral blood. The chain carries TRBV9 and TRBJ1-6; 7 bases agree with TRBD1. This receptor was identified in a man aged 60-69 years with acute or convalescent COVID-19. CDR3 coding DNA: TGTGCCAGCAGCCCCCGGGACAGAAATTCACCCCTCCACTTT. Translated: CASSPRDRNSPLHF. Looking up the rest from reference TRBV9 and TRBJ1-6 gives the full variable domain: DSGVTQTPKHLITATGQRVTLRCSPRSGDLSVYWYQQSLDQGLQFLIQYYNGEERAKGNILERFSAQQFPDLHSELNLSSLELGDSALYFCASSPRDRNSPLHFGNGTRLTVT.